This TCR beta chain is from a study of blood T cell repertoires in COVID-19. Study at large: Donors in the United States, Italy and Spain gave samples during acute or convalescent COVID-19. PBMCs, B-cell-depleted T cells, or T cells provided the cDNA or gDNA that made up the material.

The CDR3 has 14 amino acids. Germline V CDR1 and CDR2: SGHNT, YYREEE (reference sequence). Trimming left V 5 bases short and J 5 bases short, with 16 bases between. In the authors' workflow: Reference gene primers were amplified, and this amplification served to estimate nucleated cell counts. Some clones are missing from TCRdb's copy, which holds only in-frame ones; the method was immunoSEQ multiplex PCR. That table is the source of V, J and clone size, and D and trimming were worked out from the DNA. The table has around 190,000 clones, more than 80% seen once; the top ten hold under 9.5%. Material for sequencing was peripheral blood. This clonotype was sampled from a woman aged 55-75 years with acute or convalescent COVID-19. J is TRBJ1-1 and V is TRBV5-4, with a weak D call TRBD1 (5 bases). The CDR3 bases are TGTGCCAGCAGTCCAGTGGGCAGGGCTACTGAAGCTTTCTTT. Translated, it gives CASSPVGRATEAFF. The full variable domain, rest sourced from reference TRBV5-4 and TRBJ1-1, is ETGVTQSPTHLIKTRGQQVTLRCSSQSGHNTVSWYQQALGQGPQFIFQYYREEENGRGNFPPRFSGLQFPNYSSELNVNALELDDSALYLCASSPVGRATEAFFGQGTRLTVV.